One sample yielded the 22 T cell receptor beta chains listed below, sequenced in a study of cytotoxic CD8 clonotypes in ibrutinib-treated CLL. Produced via immunoSEQ multiplex PCR; TCRdb's table is partial and in-frame only. The sample shows 200,000 to 250,000 clones, under 80% of them seen only once. Here the sequenced sample was PBMCs, taken after 24 months of ibrutinib treatment. These receptors all stem from a human donor with chronic lymphocytic leukemia.

A single count supports this clone. The chain recombines TRBV5-4 with TRBJ2-7; tentative D call: TRBD1 (6 bases). The length of the CDR3 is 14 residues. The germline gives CDR1 SGHNT, CDR2 YYREEE (reference sequence). V was cut by 0 bases and J by 1 base, with 8 bases left in between. The CDR3 is CASSLGTASYEQYF. The CDR3 bases are TGTGCCAGCAGCTTGGGGACAGCGTCCTACGAGCAGTACTTC.

The chain joins TRBV7-3 to TRBJ2-2; D gene unclear. The CDR3 runs 12 residues. The V gene lost 5 bases and the J gene lost 5 bases, with 6 bases spanning the gap. Germline V gene lookup returns CDR1 SGHTA and CDR2 FQGTGA. The CDR3 region has the DNA TGTGCCAGCAGCCACGCTACCGGGGAGCTGTTTTTT. It encodes CASSHATGELFF.

V is TRBV5-8 and J is TRBJ1-2; the D is unclear. Trimming shortened V by 0 bases and J by 3 bases, and 6 bases separated the two germline ends. The germline V gene encodes CDR1 SGHTS and CDR2 YDEGEE. The CDR3 runs 13 residues. CDR3 sequence reads: CASSLGWDYGYTF. DNA of the CDR3: TGTGCCAGCAGCTTGGGATGGGACTATGGCTACACCTTC.

This clone was seen once. The chain carries TRBV5-4 and TRBJ2-4; no clear D. The CDR3 totals 15 residues. Germline lookup yields CDR1 SGHNT and CDR2 YYREEE (reference sequence). Trimming cost V 0 bases and J 0 bases, with 7 bases left between them. The chain's CDR3 is CASSLDGGAKNIQYF. DNA of the CDR3: TGTGCCAGCAGCTTGGATGGCGGAGCCAAAAACATTCAGTACTTC.

This clone was detected only a few times. The rearrangement joins TRBV5-1 to TRBJ1-2; D is uncertain. Germline assignment: CDR1 SGHRS and CDR2 YFSETQ. V lost 7 bases to trimming and J lost 7 bases, with 17 bases between them. CDR3 size: 13 residues. CDR3 protein: CASQKTSDGGYTF. As DNA, the CDR3 is TGCGCCAGCCAAAAAACATCCGACGGTGGCTACACCTTC.

The chain has TRBV5-1 and TRBJ2-3; possible D gene TRBD2, 5 bases. This CDR3 has 12 residues. The germline V gene has CDR1 SGHRS and CDR2 YFSETQ. Trimming stripped 6 bases from V and 3 bases from J, with 8 bases between. This CDR3 is CASMGVTDTQYF. CDR3 in DNA: TGCGCCAGCATGGGAGTGACAGATACGCAGTATTTT.

The rearrangement joins TRBV29-1 to TRBJ1-1, with D maybe TRBD1 (5 bases). V was clipped by 5 bases and J by 8 bases, with 9 bases between them. Germline-derived CDR1 and CDR2 are SQVTM and ANQGSEA. This CDR3 has 10 amino acids. CDR3 sequence (DNA): TGCAGCGTTCGACAGCGAGAAGCTTTCTTT. This translates into CSVRQREAFF.

V and J are TRBV21-1 and TRBJ2-1; the D call TRBD2 from the table was never checked on the DNA. TRBV21-1 is recorded as a pseudogene. This CDR3 comprises 16 residues. Here the CDR3 reads CASSKVPGREGYEQFF. For the CDR3, the DNA is TGTGCCAGCAGCAAAGTCCCTGGGCGGGAGGGGTATGAGCAGTTCTTC.

This sequence joins TRBV27 and TRBJ2-2; D is perhaps TRBD1 or TRBD2 (5 bases each). Looked up from germline, CDR1 is MNHEY and CDR2 is SMNVEV (reference sequence). CDR3 length equals 15 residues. V was clipped by 4 bases and J by 7 bases, with 16 bases between them. The CDR3 here is CASSSPGGRLGELFF. The CDR3 DNA follows: TGTGCCAGCAGTTCCCCTGGGGGTAGGCTCGGGGAGCTGTTTTTT.

V is TRBV4-1 and J is TRBJ1-1; 10 bases align to TRBD1. V dropped 0 bases and J dropped 3; count of bases not matched to a gene: 1. This CDR3 is built from 15 residues. CDR1 is MGHRA, CDR2 YSYEKL, per germline. The CDR3 loop is CASSQETGGHTEAFF. The CDR3 nucleotides are TGCGCCAGCAGCCAAGAGACAGGGGGCCACACTGAAGCTTTCTTT.

The rearrangement links TRBV2 to TRBJ2-2, with D possibly TRBD2 on 5 matching bases. The CDR3 totals 14 residues. The V gene lost 3 bases and the J gene lost 5 bases, with 10 bases spanning the gap. The V gene's germline CDR1 is SNHLY and CDR2 FYNNEI. The CDR3 here is CASSEGRRTGELFF. CDR3 in DNA: TGTGCCAGCAGTGAGGGGAGACGGACCGGGGAGCTGTTTTTT.

CDR3 DNA sequence: TGTGCCAGCTCACCCCCCGGACTGGGCAATGAGCAGTTCTTC. It encodes CASSPPGLGNEQFF. The rearrangement uses TRBV18 and TRBJ2-1; D possibly corresponds to TRBD2 (5 bases). The CDR3 totals 14 residues. V was cut by 3 bases and J by 6 bases, with 12 bases left in between. The V gene's germline CDR1 is KGHSH and CDR2 LQKENI.

The chain carries TRBV7-9 and TRBJ2-5, with TRBD1 matching 8 bases. Trimming took 5 bases from V and 3 from J; bases not matched to a gene: 8. Germline CDR1 and CDR2: SEHNR and FQNEAQ (reference sequence). This CDR3 is 15 amino acids long. The CDR3 spells CASSRRGRGEETQYF. CDR3 bases: TGTGCCAGCAGCCGCAGGGGGCGCGGGGAAGAGACCCAGTACTTC.

This clone appeared a few times. The chain combines TRBV19 with TRBJ1-1; no clear D gene. The V end lost 1 base, the J end lost 3 bases, and 12 bases lay between the germline ends. This CDR3 has 15 residues. The germline V gene has CDR1 LNHDA and CDR2 SQIVND (reference sequence). CDR3 sequence (DNA): TGTGCCAGTAGTATAGGGAAGTTTTGGGACACTGAAGCTTTCTTT. Translated: CASSIGKFWDTEAFF.

The rearrangement uses TRBV6-1 and TRBJ2-7, with 8 positions matching TRBD1. V lost 6 bases to trimming and J lost 6 bases; unmatched junction nucleotides: 13. The CDR3 runs 15 residues. CDR1 and CDR2 (germline): MNHNS, SASEGT. CDR3 sequence (DNA): TGTGCCAGCAGCGACGTCGAGACAGGGGCTAGCGAGCAGTACTTC. This codes for CASSDVETGASEQYF.

The gene calls are TRBV29-1 and TRBJ2-1; 10 bases fit TRBD1. CDR3 length: 15 residues. Germline V gives CDR1 SQVTM, CDR2 ANQGSEA. V was clipped by 4 bases and J by 2 bases; unmatched bases: 5. CDR3 bases: TGCAGCGTTGGCCGGACAGGGGGGGCCTACAATGAGCAGTTCTTC. Protein: CSVGRTGGAYNEQFF.

The chain employs TRBV7-6 and TRBJ2-5, with 7 bases matching TRBD1. The V gene's germline CDR1 is SGHVS and CDR2 FNYEAQ. The CDR3 spans 15 residues. J was trimmed by 2 bases and V by 0 bases; bases with no gene match: 3. CDR3 coding DNA: TGTGCCAGCAGCTTAGCGGGACAGCTGCAAGAGACCCAGTACTTC. It yields the protein CASSLAGQLQETQYF.

Only a few counts were recorded for this clone. The chain carries TRBV10-3 and TRBJ2-5; 8 bases agree with TRBD1. Germline-derived CDR1 and CDR2 are ENHRY and SYGVKD. The CDR3 has 14 amino acids. The V segment lost 6 bases and the J segment 4 bases; nucleotides outside the gene matches: 7. The DNA for the CDR3 is TGTGCCATCAGCGCGGACAGGGAGGTAGAGACCCAGTACTTC. Encoded protein: CAISADREVETQYF.

The count of this clone is one. The V gene is TRBV19, the J gene TRBJ2-5; 10 bases align to TRBD2. Germline CDR1 and CDR2: LNHDA and SQIVND (reference sequence). This CDR3 spans 15 amino acids. V was pared by 6 bases and J by 4 bases, with 8 bases of the junction left unmatched. CDR3 sequence reads: CASSGARLAGETQYF. CDR3 in DNA: TGTGCCAGTAGCGGGGCCAGACTAGCGGGAGAGACCCAGTACTTC.

The chain carries TRBV27 and TRBJ2-1, with D tentatively TRBD1 or TRBD2 (5 bases each). Germline V CDR1 and CDR2: MNHEY, SMNVEV (reference sequence). The ends were cut back, 6 bases at V and 4 bases at J, with 19 bases in the middle. The CDR3 has 16 amino acids. The CDR3 protein is CASRTEGRRGYNEQFF. The CDR3 coding sequence is TGTGCCAGCAGGACAGAAGGACGCCGAGGGTACAATGAGCAGTTCTTC.

A single count supports this clone. The J gene is TRBJ1-2, the V gene TRBV2; D not resolved. The CDR3 sequence is 13 residues long. With 2 bases removed from V and 0 bases from J, the gap between germline ends came to 4 bases. The germline V gene has CDR1 SNHLY and CDR2 FYNNEI. The CDR3 sequence: CASSELSNYGYTF. CDR3 in DNA: TGTGCCAGCAGTGAACTGTCTAACTATGGCTACACCTTC.

CDR3 amino acids: CAWQPTGRTGTTGELFF. CDR3 nucleotides: TGTGCCTGGCAACCCACCGGCCGGACAGGGACCACCGGGGAGCTGTTTTTT. V and J are TRBV30 and TRBJ2-2, with 8 bases lining up with TRBD1. The germline V gene encodes CDR1 GTSNPN and CDR2 SVGIG (reference sequence). The CDR3 is 17 residues long. Unmatched junction bases numbered 15, after V lost 5 bases and J lost 4 bases.